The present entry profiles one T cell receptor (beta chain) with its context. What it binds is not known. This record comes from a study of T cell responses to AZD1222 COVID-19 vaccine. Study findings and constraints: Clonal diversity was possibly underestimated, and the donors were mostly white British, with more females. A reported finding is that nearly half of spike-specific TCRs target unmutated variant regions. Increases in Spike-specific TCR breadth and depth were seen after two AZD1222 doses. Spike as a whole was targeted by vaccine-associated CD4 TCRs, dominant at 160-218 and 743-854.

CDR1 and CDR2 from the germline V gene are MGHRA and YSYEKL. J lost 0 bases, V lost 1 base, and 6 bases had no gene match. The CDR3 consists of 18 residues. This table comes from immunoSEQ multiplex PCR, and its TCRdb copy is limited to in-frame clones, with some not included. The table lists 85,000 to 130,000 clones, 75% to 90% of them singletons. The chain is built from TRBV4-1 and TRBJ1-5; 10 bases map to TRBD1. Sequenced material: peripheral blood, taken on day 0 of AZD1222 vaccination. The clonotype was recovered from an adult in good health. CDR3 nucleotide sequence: TGCGCCAGCAGCCAAGGGGGACAGGGGATGTATAGCAATCAGCCCCAGCATTTT. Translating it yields CASSQGGQGMYSNQPQHF.